What follows are 30 T cell receptor beta chains derived from one specimen sequenced in a study of cytomegalovirus exposure and HLA in healthy donors (dated by TCRdb to 2017 to 2019). The library was built by means of the immunoSEQ multiplex PCR assay. For the multiplex PCR, a mixture combining 60 forward primers for TCR Vbeta segments and 13 reverse primers for TCR Jbeta segments was used. TCRdb re-hosts the immuneACCESS table, in-frame sequences only. Its copies lack some clones; in the studies checked, an unresolved V gene accounts for under half of them, and the cause for the rest is not known. This sample holds 170,000 or so clones; approximately 86% were observed only once. The leading ten clones occupy approximately 2% of the sample. Sequencing was carried out using PBMCs. The receptors derive from a woman under 30 in good health and CMV-seronegative.

The chain is built from TRBV29-1 and TRBJ2-7; 8 bases agree with TRBD2. Per germline, CDR1 SQVTM and CDR2 ANQGSEA. V shed 1 base, J shed 0 bases, and the junction held 11 bases outside the gene matches. The CDR3 extends over 17 amino acids. The CDR3 coding sequence is TGCAGCGTTGAAGTACCCGGATCTGGGACTAGCTCCTACGAGCAGTACTTC. This encodes CSVEVPGSGTSSYEQYF.

The chain recombines TRBV2 with TRBJ2-1, with TRBD2 identical over 7 bases. V was clipped by 2 bases and J by 0 bases; unmatched bases: 7. The CDR3 is 17 residues long. Germline assignment: CDR1 SNHLY and CDR2 FYNNEI. Here the CDR3 DNA reads TGTGCCAGCAGTGAATCGAGCGGGGAACCCTCCTACAATGAGCAGTTCTTC. Encoded protein: CASSESSGEPSYNEQFF.

The V call is TRBV29-1, the J call TRBJ2-1; tentatively, D is TRBD2 (6 bases). CDR3 length equals 13 residues. Per the germline V gene, CDR1 is SQVTM and CDR2 is ANQGSEA. V gave up 4 bases and J gave up 6 bases, with 13 bases separating them. The DNA for the CDR3 is TGCAGCGTTGTGTGGGGGACTTCCAATGAGCAGTTCTTC. Its protein is CSVVWGTSNEQFF.

The chain employs TRBV6-5 and TRBJ2-5; weak D call: TRBD1 (6 bases). With 2 bases removed from V and 2 bases from J, the gap between germline ends came to 12 bases. In germline, CDR1 is MNHEY, CDR2 SVGAGI. The CDR3 has 15 residues. CDR3 coding DNA: TGTGCCAGCAGTTACCCAACGGACAGACAAGAGACCCAGTACTTC. Residues: CASSYPTDRQETQYF.

In this sample, this clone turned up many times. The V and J genes are TRBV6-5 and TRBJ1-4; D is uncertain. Germline CDR1 is MNHEY and CDR2 is SVGAGI. The CDR3 contains 14 residues. The V end lost 1 base, the J end lost 7 bases, and 10 bases lay between the germline ends. CDR3 nucleotides: TGTGCCAGCAGTTACTTAGCATCTGGTGAAAAACTGTTTTTT. Protein: CASSYLASGEKLFF.

The gene calls are TRBV28 and TRBJ2-7; 12 nucleotides line up with TRBD2. V lost 5 bases to trimming and J lost 3 bases; unmatched junction nucleotides: 8. The germline CDR1 and CDR2 sequences are MDHEN and SYDVKM. CDR3 length equals 16 residues. CDR3 coding DNA: TGTGCCAGCAGTCTGAGGACTAGCGGGACCTTCTACGAGCAGTACTTC. It yields the protein CASSLRTSGTFYEQYF. Full variable domain (outside the CDR3, taken from reference TRBV28 and TRBJ2-7): DVKVTQSSRYLVKRTGEKVFLECVQDMDHENMFWYRQDPGLGLRLIYFSYDVKMKEKGDIPEGYSVSREKKERFSLILESASTNQTSMYLCASSLRTSGTFYEQYFGPGTRLTVT.

The chain has TRBV20-1 and TRBJ2-1, with unresolved D. Between the trimmed V and J ends, which lost 7 bases and 4 bases, there was a span of 8 bases. This CDR3 is built from 11 residues. The germline V gene has CDR1 DFQATT and CDR2 SNEGSKA (reference sequence). The CDR3 DNA is TGCAGTGTTACCCTATACAATGAGCAGTTCTTC. This sequence encodes CSVTLYNEQFF.

The V gene is TRBV7-2, the J gene TRBJ2-3, with 9 nucleotides matching TRBD2. This CDR3 spans 15 amino acids. The J segment lost 4 bases and the V segment lost 3 bases, leaving 5 bases of the junction unmatched. Germline CDR1 SGHTA, CDR2 FQGNSA. CDR3 in DNA: TGTGCCAGCAGCTTCAGTAGCGGGAGAGCAGATACGCAGTATTTT. This translates into CASSFSSGRADTQYF.

The CDR3 region is CASSGQTRQMYGYTF. DNA for the CDR3: TGTGCCAGCAGTGGACAGACACGACAGATGTATGGCTACACCTTC. The rearrangement uses TRBV6-1 and TRBJ1-2; possibly TRBD1 for D (5 bases). This CDR3 comprises 15 residues. CDR1 is MNHNS and CDR2 is SASEGT in the germline V gene. V shed 4 bases and J shed 5 bases, with 17 bases lying between them.

J is TRBJ2-3 and V is TRBV29-1; 13 bases are a match to TRBD2. Germline V lookup: CDR1 SQVTM, CDR2 ANQGSEA. Trimming at V came to 7 bases and at J to 7 bases, leaving 8 bases not matched to a gene. The CDR3 covers 14 residues. The CDR3 nucleotides read TGCAGCGGCCTGACTAGCGGGGGGCGGTATACGCAGTATTTT. Protein product: CSGLTSGGRYTQYF.

The table lists this clone with a count of one. The chain combines TRBV28 with TRBJ1-2; perhaps TRBD1 as D (5 bases). The CDR3 runs to 10 residues. Between the trimmed V and J ends, which lost 5 bases and 8 bases, there was a span of 6 bases. Germline V gene sequence: CDR1 MDHEN, CDR2 SYDVKM. Written as DNA, the CDR3 is TGTGCCAGCAGTCACAGGGGCTACACCTTC. Translating gives CASSHRGYTF.

V and J are TRBV6-1 and TRBJ2-3, with D unclear. This CDR3 is built from 16 residues. V lost 1 base to trimming and J lost 6 bases, with 17 bases between them. Germline V gives CDR1 MNHNS, CDR2 SASEGT. CDR3 bases: TGTGCCAGCAGTGAAGTTGCAGGATCGATGTCCGATACGCAGTATTTT. Its translation is CASSEVAGSMSDTQYF.

The DNA of the CDR3 is TGTGCCAGTAGGGACAGCTCCTATGGCTACACCTTC. Residues: CASRDSSYGYTF. J is TRBJ1-2 and V is TRBV19; D may be TRBD1 (6 bases). The CDR3 sequence is 12 residues long. V shed 6 bases and J shed 4 bases, with 9 bases lying between them. Germline CDR1 reads LNHDA; CDR2 reads SQIVND (reference sequence). Filled out from reference TRBV19 and TRBJ1-2, the complete variable domain reads DGGITQSPKYLFRKEGQNVTLSCEQNLNHDAMYWYRQDPGQGLRLIYYSQIVNDFQKGDIAEGYSVSREKKESFPLTVTSAQKNPTAFYLCASRDSSYGYTFGSGTRLTVV.

The rearrangement uses TRBV7-2 and TRBJ2-3; 10 bases are shared with TRBD2. The length of the CDR3 is 18 residues. V shed 5 bases and J 6 bases; nucleotides not matched to a gene: 17. Looked up from germline, CDR1 is SGHTA and CDR2 is FQGNSA. The CDR3 sequence: CASSQGSLAGGPRDTQYF. CDR3 coding DNA: TGTGCCAGCAGCCAAGGAAGCTTAGCGGGGGGCCCCAGGGATACGCAGTATTTT.

This sequence joins TRBV5-4 and TRBJ2-5, with a tentative D call TRBD2 (7 bases). The CDR3 length is 15 residues. Germline loops: CDR1 SGHNT, CDR2 YYREEE (reference sequence). Between the trimmed V and J ends, which lost 0 bases and 6 bases, there was a span of 15 bases. DNA for the CDR3: TGTGCCAGCAGCTTGGATGCGGGGGCCACAAAGACCCAGTACTTC. This translates into CASSLDAGATKTQYF.

The chain couples TRBV11-2 to TRBJ2-1; 8 bases map to TRBD1. V lost 5 bases and J lost 5; bases outside the gene matches: 11. Germline CDR1 and CDR2: SGHAT and FQNNGV. CDR3 size: 16 residues. CDR3 in amino acids: CASSLVARTGHNEQFF. Written as DNA, the CDR3 is TGTGCCAGCAGCCTGGTAGCAAGGACAGGGCACAATGAGCAGTTCTTC.

The sample holds one count of this clone. The chain joins TRBV28 to TRBJ2-3, with TRBD2 as a possible D gene (6 bases). CDR1 MDHEN and CDR2 SYDVKM come from the germline V gene. V was cut by 5 bases and J by 0 bases, with 12 bases left in between. This CDR3 has 15 amino acids. The chain's CDR3 is CASSPLAVSTDTQYF. Here the CDR3 DNA reads TGTGCCAGCAGTCCCTTAGCGGTTAGCACAGATACGCAGTATTTT. Full variable domain (rest looked up from reference TRBV28 and TRBJ2-3): DVKVTQSSRYLVKRTGEKVFLECVQDMDHENMFWYRQDPGLGLRLIYFSYDVKMKEKGDIPEGYSVSREKKERFSLILESASTNQTSMYLCASSPLAVSTDTQYFGPGTRLTVL.

This sequence joins TRBV29-1 and TRBJ2-1, with 7 positions matching TRBD1. This CDR3 contains 13 residues. Germline lookup yields CDR1 SQVTM and CDR2 ANQGSEA. The V and J ends lost 4 bases and 2 bases, in that order; junction bases with no gene match: 2. The CDR3 DNA sequence: TGCAGCGTTGGAAGGGGGCCCTACAATGAGCAGTTCTTC. This encodes CSVGRGPYNEQFF.

CDR3 nucleotide sequence: TGTGCCAGTAGTATAGAGGGCGGGAGTGGCTACAATGAGCAGTTCTTC. It codes for CASSIEGGSGYNEQFF. The chain couples TRBV19 to TRBJ2-1; 7 nucleotides agree with TRBD2. Germline trimming cut 0 bases from V and 3 bases from J; bases unmatched to any gene: 5. The CDR3 spans 16 residues. CDR1 is LNHDA, CDR2 SQIVND, per germline (reference sequence).

This clone was observed a few times. This rearrangement joins TRBV7-2 to TRBJ2-7, with a weak D call TRBD1 (6 bases). The CDR3 is made up of 15 amino acids. V shed 5 bases and J shed 5 bases, with 19 bases lying between them. Germline V gives CDR1 SGHTA, CDR2 FQGNSA. The DNA for the CDR3 is TGTGCCAGCAGCGCCCTTGGTCCAGGGGCGGACGAGCAGTACTTC. This gives the protein CASSALGPGADEQYF.

A single count supports this clone. The chain combines TRBV6-4 with TRBJ1-2; 8 nucleotides agree with TRBD1. CDR1 and CDR2 from the germline V gene are MRHNA and SNTAGT. V shed 0 bases, J shed 6 bases, and the junction held 9 bases outside the gene matches. The CDR3 spans 16 residues. The CDR3 protein is CASSDSFVLDRDGYTF. In nucleotides, the CDR3 is TGTGCCAGCAGTGACTCTTTTGTGTTGGACAGGGATGGCTACACCTTC.

The rearrangement joins TRBV27 to TRBJ1-1; D uncertain. The germline gives CDR1 MNHEY, CDR2 SMNVEV (reference sequence). V was pared by 10 bases and J by 5 bases, with 17 bases between. CDR3 length: 13 residues. The CDR3 nucleotides are TGTGCCACCAGGCTGGGGAGAGGGACTGAAGCTTTCTTT. Its translation is CATRLGRGTEAFF.

The chain links TRBV5-5 to TRBJ1-1; 7 positions match TRBD1. CDR1 is SGHKS and CDR2 is YYEKEE in the germline V gene (reference sequence). The CDR3 loop spans 14 amino acids. V lost 2 bases to trimming and J lost 5 bases; unmatched junction nucleotides: 6. The CDR3 DNA follows: TGTGCCAGCAGCTTTACAGGGGTGGAGACTGAAGCTTTCTTT. As protein: CASSFTGVETEAFF. The entire variable domain, with the rest obtained from reference TRBV5-5 and TRBJ1-1, is as follows: DAGVTQSPTHLIKTRGQQVTLRCSPISGHKSVSWYQQVLGQGPQFIFQYYEKEERGRGNFPDRFSARQFPNYSSELNVNALLLGDSALYLCASSFTGVETEAFFGQGTRLTVV.

This chain links TRBV25-1 with TRBJ1-2; no definite D call. The germline V gene has CDR1 MGHDK and CDR2 SYGVNS. Trimming shortened V by 7 bases and J by 7 bases, and 19 bases separated the two germline ends. The CDR3 is made up of 14 amino acids. The CDR3 sequence is CASNTGPAPAGYTF. CDR3 sequence (DNA): TGTGCCAGCAACACTGGGCCAGCCCCTGCTGGCTACACCTTC.

J is TRBJ2-5 and V is TRBV7-9; 9 bases map to TRBD1. The assigned J gene may be wrong: the sequence end matches TRBJ2-7 better. Germline loops: CDR1 SEHNR, CDR2 FQNEAQ (reference sequence). The CDR3 has 15 amino acids. For the CDR3, the DNA is TGTGCCAGCAGCTTACCGGGACAGGGAATGGACGAGCAGTACTTC. Translated: CASSLPGQGMDEQYF.

DNA of the CDR3: TGCGCCAGCAGTGACCTGCGGGAGCGTTTCAAAAACATTCAGTACTTC. This translates into CASSDLRERFKNIQYF. This sequence joins TRBV10-2 and TRBJ2-4; 7 bases match TRBD2. Looked up from germline, CDR1 is WSHSY and CDR2 is SAAADI. The CDR3 sequence is 16 residues long. Unmatched junction bases numbered 8, after V lost 3 bases and J lost 3 bases.

About this clone: The sample contains more than one DNA sequence encoding this CDR3. This rearrangement joins TRBV7-2 to TRBJ2-7; D is unclear. Germline assignment: CDR1 SGHTA and CDR2 FQGNSA. V was clipped by 5 bases and J by 2 bases, with 4 bases between them. The CDR3 runs 11 residues. CDR3 in amino acids: CASSPAYEQYF. CDR3 DNA: TGTGCCAGCAGCCCTGCCTACGAGCAGTACTTC.

The J gene is TRBJ2-1, the V gene TRBV11-2, with a possible D match to TRBD1 (5 bases). The CDR3 consists of 13 residues. V was clipped by 5 bases and J by 7 bases, with 12 bases between them. Germline V gene lookup returns CDR1 SGHAT and CDR2 FQNNGV. The CDR3 is CASSASKGNEQFF. CDR3 in DNA: TGTGCCAGCAGCGCCTCCAAGGGGAATGAGCAGTTCTTC.

This clone was observed a handful of times. A read error may account for a junction end that differs from germline. The chain couples TRBV2 to TRBJ2-2; D perhaps matches TRBD2 (6 bases). CDR1 and CDR2 (germline): SNHLY, FYNNEI. This CDR3 contains 15 residues. CDR3 amino acids: CASSGGAGNPGELFF. CDR3 nucleotides: TGTGCCAGCAGCGGAGGGGCGGGGAACCCCGGGGAGCTGTTTTTT.

This clone was seen only a few times. V usage is TRBV6-4 and J usage is TRBJ2-3; possible D gene TRBD1, 6 bases. Trimming removed 2 bases from V and 1 base from J, with 13 bases in between. Germline-derived CDR1 and CDR2 are MRHNA and SNTAGT. CDR3 length: 16 residues. CDR3 protein: CASSDVGGSGTDTQYF. In DNA, the CDR3 is TGTGCCAGCAGTGACGTTGGGGGCTCCGGCACAGATACGCAGTATTTT.